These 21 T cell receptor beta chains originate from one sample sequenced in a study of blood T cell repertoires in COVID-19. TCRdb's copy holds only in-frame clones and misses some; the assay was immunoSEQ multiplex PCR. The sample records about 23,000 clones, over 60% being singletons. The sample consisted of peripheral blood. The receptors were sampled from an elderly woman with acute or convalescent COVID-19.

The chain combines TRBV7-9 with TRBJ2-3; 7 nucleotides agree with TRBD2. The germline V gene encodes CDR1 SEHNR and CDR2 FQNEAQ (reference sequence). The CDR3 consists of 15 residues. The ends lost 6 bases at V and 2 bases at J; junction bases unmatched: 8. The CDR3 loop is CASRFTSAFTDTQYF. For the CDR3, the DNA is TGTGCCAGCAGATTTACTAGCGCCTTCACAGATACGCAGTATTTT.

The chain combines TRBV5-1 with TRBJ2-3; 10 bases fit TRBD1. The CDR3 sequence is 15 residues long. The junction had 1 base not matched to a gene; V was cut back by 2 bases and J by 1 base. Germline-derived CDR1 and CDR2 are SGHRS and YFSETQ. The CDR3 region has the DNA TGCGCCAGCAGCTTAGGGACAGGGGGCACAGATACGCAGTATTTT. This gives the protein CASSLGTGGTDTQYF.

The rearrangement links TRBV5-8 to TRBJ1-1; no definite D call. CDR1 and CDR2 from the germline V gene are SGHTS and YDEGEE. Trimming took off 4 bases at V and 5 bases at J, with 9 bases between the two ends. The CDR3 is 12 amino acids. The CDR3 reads CASSPRRTEAFF. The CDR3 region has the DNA TGTGCCAGCAGCCCTCGGAGGACTGAAGCTTTCTTT.

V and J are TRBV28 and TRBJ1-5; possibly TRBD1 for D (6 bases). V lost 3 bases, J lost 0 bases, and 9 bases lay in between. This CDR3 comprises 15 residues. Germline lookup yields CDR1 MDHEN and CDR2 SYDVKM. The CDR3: CASSLGHRSNQPQHF. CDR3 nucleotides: TGTGCCAGCAGTTTGGGACACCGTAGCAATCAGCCCCAGCATTTT.

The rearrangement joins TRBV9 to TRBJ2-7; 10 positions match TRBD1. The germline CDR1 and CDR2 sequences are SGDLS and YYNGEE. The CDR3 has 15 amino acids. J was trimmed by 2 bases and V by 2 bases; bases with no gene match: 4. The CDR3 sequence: CASSVSGQGTYEQYF. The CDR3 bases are TGTGCCAGCAGCGTTTCGGGACAGGGGACCTACGAGCAGTACTTC. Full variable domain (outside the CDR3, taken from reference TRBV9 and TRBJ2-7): DSGVTQTPKHLITATGQRVTLRCSPRSGDLSVYWYQQSLDQGLQFLIQYYNGEERAKGNILERFSAQQFPDLHSELNLSSLELGDSALYFCASSVSGQGTYEQYFGPGTRLTVT.

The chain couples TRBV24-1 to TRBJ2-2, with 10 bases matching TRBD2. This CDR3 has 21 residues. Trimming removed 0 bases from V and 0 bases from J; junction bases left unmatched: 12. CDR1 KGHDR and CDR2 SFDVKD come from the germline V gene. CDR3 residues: CATSDLRTATSGATNTGELFF. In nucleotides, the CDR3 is TGTGCCACCAGTGATTTGCGTACAGCTACTAGCGGGGCTACGAACACCGGGGAGCTGTTTTTT.

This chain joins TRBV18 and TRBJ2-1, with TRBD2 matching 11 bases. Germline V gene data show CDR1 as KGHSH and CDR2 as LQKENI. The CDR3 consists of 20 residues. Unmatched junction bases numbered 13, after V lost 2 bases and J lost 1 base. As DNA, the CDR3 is TGTGCCAGCTCACCAGCATATGGACTAGCGGGTGCCCATTCCTACAATGAGCAGTTCTTC. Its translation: CASSPAYGLAGAHSYNEQFF.

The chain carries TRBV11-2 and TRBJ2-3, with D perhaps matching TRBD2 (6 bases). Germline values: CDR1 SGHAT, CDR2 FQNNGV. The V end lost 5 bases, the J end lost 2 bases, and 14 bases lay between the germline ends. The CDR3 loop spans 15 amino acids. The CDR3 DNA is TGTGCCAGCAGCCCCGGAGGGCTTCTCACAGATACGCAGTATTTT. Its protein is CASSPGGLLTDTQYF. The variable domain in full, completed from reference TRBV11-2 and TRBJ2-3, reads EAGVAQSPRYKIIEKRQSVAFWCNPISGHATLYWYQQILGQGPKLLIQFQNNGVVDDSQLPKDRFSAERLKGVDSTLKIQPAKLEDSAVYLCASSPGGLLTDTQYFGPGTRLTVL.

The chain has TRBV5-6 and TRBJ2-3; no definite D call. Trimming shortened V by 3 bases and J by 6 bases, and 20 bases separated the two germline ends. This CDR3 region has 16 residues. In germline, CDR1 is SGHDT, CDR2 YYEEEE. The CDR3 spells CASSSGVQTARDTQYF. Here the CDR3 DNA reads TGTGCCAGCAGCTCTGGCGTACAAACAGCAAGGGATACGCAGTATTTT.

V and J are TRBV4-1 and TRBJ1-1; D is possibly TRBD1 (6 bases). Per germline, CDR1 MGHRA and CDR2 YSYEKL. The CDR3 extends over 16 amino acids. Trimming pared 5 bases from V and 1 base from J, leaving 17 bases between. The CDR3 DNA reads TGCGCCAGCAGCGCGGTCGATACAGGGAGGAACACTGAAGCTTTCTTT. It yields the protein CASSAVDTGRNTEAFF.

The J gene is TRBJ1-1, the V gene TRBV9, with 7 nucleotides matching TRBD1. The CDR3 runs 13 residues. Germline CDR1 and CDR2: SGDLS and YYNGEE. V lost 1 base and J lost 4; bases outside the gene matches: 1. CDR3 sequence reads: CASSVTGATEAFF. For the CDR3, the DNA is TGTGCCAGCAGCGTAACAGGGGCCACTGAAGCTTTCTTT.

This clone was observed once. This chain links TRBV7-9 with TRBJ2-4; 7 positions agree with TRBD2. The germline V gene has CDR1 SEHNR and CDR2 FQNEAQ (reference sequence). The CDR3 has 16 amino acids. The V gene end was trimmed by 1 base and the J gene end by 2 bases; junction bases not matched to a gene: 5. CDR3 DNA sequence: TGTGCCAGCAGCTTAGGACTAGCCGCGACCAAAAACATTCAGTACTTC. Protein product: CASSLGLAATKNIQYF.

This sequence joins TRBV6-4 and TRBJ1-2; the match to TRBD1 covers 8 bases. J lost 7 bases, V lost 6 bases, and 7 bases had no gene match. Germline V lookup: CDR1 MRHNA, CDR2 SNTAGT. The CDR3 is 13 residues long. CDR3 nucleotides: TGTGCCAGCAGAGCCGACAGGGGTGCTGGCTACACCTTC. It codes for CASRADRGAGYTF.

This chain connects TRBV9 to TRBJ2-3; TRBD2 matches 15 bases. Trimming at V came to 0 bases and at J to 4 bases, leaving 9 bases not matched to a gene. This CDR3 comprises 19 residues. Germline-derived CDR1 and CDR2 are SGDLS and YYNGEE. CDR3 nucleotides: TGTGCCAGCAGCGTAGGGACTAGCGGGAGGGCCTATTCCCCAGATACGCAGTATTTT. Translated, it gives CASSVGTSGRAYSPDTQYF.

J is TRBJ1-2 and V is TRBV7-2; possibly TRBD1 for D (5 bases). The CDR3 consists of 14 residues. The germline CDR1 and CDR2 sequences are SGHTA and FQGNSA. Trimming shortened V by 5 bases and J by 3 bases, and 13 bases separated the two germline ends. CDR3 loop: CASSLIKGDYGYTF. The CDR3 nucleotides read TGTGCCAGCAGCCTGATCAAAGGGGACTATGGCTACACCTTC.

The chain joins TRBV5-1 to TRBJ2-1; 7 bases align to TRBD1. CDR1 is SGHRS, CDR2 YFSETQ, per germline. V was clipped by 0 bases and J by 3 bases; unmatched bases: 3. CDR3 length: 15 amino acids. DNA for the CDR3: TGCGCCAGCAGCTTGGAGGGACAGAACTACAATGAGCAGTTCTTC. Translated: CASSLEGQNYNEQFF.

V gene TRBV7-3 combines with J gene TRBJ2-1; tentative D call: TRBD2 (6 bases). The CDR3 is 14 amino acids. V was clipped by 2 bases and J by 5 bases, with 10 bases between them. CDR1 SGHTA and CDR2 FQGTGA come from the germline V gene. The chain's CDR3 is CASSLAGSNNEQFF. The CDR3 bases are TGTGCCAGCAGCTTAGCGGGGTCCAACAATGAGCAGTTCTTC.

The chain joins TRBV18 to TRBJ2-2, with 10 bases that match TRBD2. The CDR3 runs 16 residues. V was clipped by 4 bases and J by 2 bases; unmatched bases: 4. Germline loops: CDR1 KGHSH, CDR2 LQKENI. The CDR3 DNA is TGTGCCAGCTCACGGGGACTAGCGTCCAACACCGGGGAGCTGTTTTTT. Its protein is CASSRGLASNTGELFF.

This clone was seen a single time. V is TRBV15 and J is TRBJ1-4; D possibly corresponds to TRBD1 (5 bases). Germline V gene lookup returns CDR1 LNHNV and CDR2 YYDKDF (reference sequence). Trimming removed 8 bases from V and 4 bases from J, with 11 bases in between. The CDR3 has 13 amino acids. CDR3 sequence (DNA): TGTGCCACCCGTCGGGGGATTAATGAAAAACTGTTTTTT. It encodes CATRRGINEKLFF.

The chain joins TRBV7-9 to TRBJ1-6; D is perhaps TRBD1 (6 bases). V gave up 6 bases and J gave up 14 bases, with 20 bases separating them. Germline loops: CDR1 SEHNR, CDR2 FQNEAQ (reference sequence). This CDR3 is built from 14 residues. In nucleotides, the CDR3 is TGTGCCAGCAGTCCCGAGGGGGGGGGTTCGACCCTCCACTTT. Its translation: CASSPEGGGSTLHF.

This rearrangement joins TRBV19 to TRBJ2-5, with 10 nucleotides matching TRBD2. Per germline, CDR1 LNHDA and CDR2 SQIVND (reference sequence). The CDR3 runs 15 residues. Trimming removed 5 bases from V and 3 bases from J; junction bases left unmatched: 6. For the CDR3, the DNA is TGTGCCAGTAGTTTACTCCTAGCGGGAGAAGAGACCCAGTACTTC. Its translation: CASSLLLAGEETQYF.